This TCR beta chain was found in a study of persistence of HIV-infected CD4 T cells. Trimming cost V 1 base and J 1 base, with 9 bases left between them. The length of the CDR3 is 15 residues. The germline V gene encodes CDR1 MNHNS and CDR2 SASEGT. This was the immunoSEQ version 4 assay in survey mode. Each sample used up to about 1 ug genomic DNA diluted to approximately 9.2 ng/uL. Sequencing used immunoSEQ multiplex PCR; TCRdb keeps in-frame clones, though not all of them. The sample contains over 25,000 clones, around 82% of which appear only once. A word on this clone: Its antigen is undetermined.

Lysates of CMV-infected fibroblasts at 10 ug/mL stimulated these cells. Sorted nonresponding memory CD4+ T cells were CD40L-negative, CD69-negative, CD45RO-high. Adults with HIV-1 started suppressive ART while chronically infected. For at least 4 years, plasma HIV-1 RNA was undetectable (<50 copies/mL). General study results and limits: CMV- and Gag-responding cells had lower TCRbeta richness than CD3/CD28-responding cells.

Specimen: CD4+ T cells sorted from PBMCs after roughly 19-hour stimulation, collected from a patient who received antiretroviral therapy. The chain uses TRBV6-1 and TRBJ2-3; no clear D. The receptor comes from an adult man with HIV who was CMV-seropositive. The CDR3 DNA sequence: TGTGCCAGCAGTGAAGGAATGACGCGCACAGATACGCAGTATTTT. Amino acids: CASSEGMTRTDTQYF.